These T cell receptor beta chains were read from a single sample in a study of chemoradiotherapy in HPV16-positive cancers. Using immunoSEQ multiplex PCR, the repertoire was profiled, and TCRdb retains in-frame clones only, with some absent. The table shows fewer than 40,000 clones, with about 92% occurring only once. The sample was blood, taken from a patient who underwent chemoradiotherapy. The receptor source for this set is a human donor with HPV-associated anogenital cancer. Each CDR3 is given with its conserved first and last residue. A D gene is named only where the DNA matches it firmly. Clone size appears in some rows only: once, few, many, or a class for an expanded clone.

cdr3_aa: CASSQTSGGADTQYF
cdr3_nt: TGTGCCAGCAGCCAAACTAGCGGGGGGGCAGATACGCAGTATTTT
cdr3_length: 15
d_call: TRBD2
j_call: TRBJ2-3
clone_size: few
v_call: TRBV4-2

cdr3_aa: CASSVLSSTDTQYF
cdr3_nt: TGTGCCAGCAGCGTATTAAGCAGCACAGATACGCAGTATTTT
cdr3_length: 14
d_call: .
j_call: TRBJ2-3
clone_size: .
v_call: TRBV9

cdr3_aa: CASRRTGGNTGELFF
cdr3_nt: TGTGCCAGCCGAAGGACAGGGGGCAACACCGGGGAGCTGTTTTTT
cdr3_length: 15
d_call: TRBD1
j_call: TRBJ2-2
clone_size: .
v_call: TRBV18

cdr3_aa: CASSQGLGINSPLHF
cdr3_nt: TGCGCCAGCAGCCAAGGTTTGGGAATTAATTCACCCCTCCACTTT
cdr3_length: 15
d_call: .
j_call: TRBJ1-6
clone_size: .
v_call: TRBV4-3

cdr3_aa: CASSPDTTNYGYTF
cdr3_nt: TGCGCCAGCAGCCCGGACACCACTAACTATGGCTACACCTTC
cdr3_length: 14
d_call: .
j_call: TRBJ1-2
clone_size: once
v_call: TRBV5-1

cdr3_aa: CASPGQRGASSTDTQYF
cdr3_nt: TGTGCCAGCCCGGGCCAGCGGGGGGCCAGTAGCACAGATACGCAGTATTTT
cdr3_length: 17
d_call: TRBD2
j_call: TRBJ2-3
clone_size: .
v_call: TRBV7-9

cdr3_aa: CASSPRWGGHQPQHF
cdr3_nt: TGTGCCAGCAGCCCCAGGTGGGGGGGCCATCAGCCCCAGCATTTT
cdr3_length: 15
d_call: .
j_call: TRBJ1-5
clone_size: .
v_call: TRBV6-4

cdr3_aa: CASSHSGTSGGNHNEQFF
cdr3_nt: TGCGCCAGCAGCCATTCCGGGACTAGCGGGGGGAACCACAATGAGCAGTTCTTC
cdr3_length: 18
d_call: TRBD2
j_call: TRBJ2-1
clone_size: few
v_call: TRBV4-3

cdr3_aa: CASTGPSNTEAFF
cdr3_nt: TGTGCCAGCACCGGACCATCGAACACTGAAGCTTTCTTT
cdr3_length: 13
d_call: .
j_call: TRBJ1-1
clone_size: .
v_call: TRBV6-5

cdr3_aa: CASSFFGRGDTEAFF
cdr3_nt: TGTGCCAGCAGTTTCTTTGGGCGTGGGGACACTGAAGCTTTCTTT
cdr3_length: 15
d_call: .
j_call: TRBJ1-1
clone_size: .
v_call: TRBV28

cdr3_aa: CASSPQGAGETQYF
cdr3_nt: TGCGCCAGCAGCCCACAGGGGGCCGGAGAGACCCAGTACTTC
cdr3_length: 14
d_call: TRBD1
j_call: TRBJ2-5
clone_size: few
v_call: TRBV5-1

cdr3_aa: CAIPGLAGGTTYNEQFF
cdr3_nt: TGTGCCATCCCGGGACTAGCGGGGGGCACTACTTACAATGAGCAGTTCTTC
cdr3_length: 17
d_call: TRBD2
j_call: TRBJ2-1
clone_size: .
v_call: TRBV11-1

cdr3_aa: CASGLVGATSGDYNEQFF
cdr3_nt: TGTGCTAGTGGTTTGGTAGGAGCGACTAGCGGGGATTACAATGAGCAGTTCTTC
cdr3_length: 18
d_call: TRBD2
j_call: TRBJ2-1
clone_size: .
v_call: TRBV12-5

cdr3_aa: CSVVGQTSEKLFF
cdr3_nt: TGCAGCGTTGTGGGACAGACGAGCGAAAAACTGTTTTTT
cdr3_length: 13
d_call: TRBD1
j_call: TRBJ1-4
clone_size: .
v_call: TRBV29-1

cdr3_aa: CASRLTGSETQYF
cdr3_nt: TGTGCCAGCAGATTGACAGGGTCGGAGACCCAGTACTTC
cdr3_length: 13
d_call: TRBD1
j_call: TRBJ2-5
clone_size: .
v_call: TRBV6-5

cdr3_aa: CASTLDRALLRVYGYTF
cdr3_nt: TGTGCCAGCACCTTGGACAGGGCCCTTCTTAGGGTCTATGGCTACACCTTC
cdr3_length: 17
d_call: TRBD1
j_call: TRBJ1-2
clone_size: .
v_call: TRBV5-8

cdr3_aa: CASSAGGGWETQYF
cdr3_nt: TGTGCCAGCAGCGCGGGGGGCGGGTGGGAGACCCAGTACTTC
cdr3_length: 14
d_call: .
j_call: TRBJ2-5
clone_size: .
v_call: TRBV9

cdr3_aa: CASSKLSGQGYNSPLHF
cdr3_nt: TGCGCCAGCAGCAAACTTTCGGGACAGGGCTATAATTCACCCCTCCACTTT
cdr3_length: 17
d_call: TRBD1
j_call: TRBJ1-6
clone_size: .
v_call: TRBV5-1

cdr3_aa: CAWSSGVREKLFF
cdr3_nt: TGTGCCTGGAGTTCGGGGGTTAGGGAAAAACTGTTTTTT
cdr3_length: 13
d_call: .
j_call: TRBJ1-4
clone_size: .
v_call: TRBV30

cdr3_aa: CASSMRGRPYEQYF
cdr3_nt: TGTGCCAGTAGTATGAGGGGGCGCCCCTACGAGCAGTACTTC
cdr3_length: 14
d_call: TRBD1
j_call: TRBJ2-7
clone_size: once
v_call: TRBV19

cdr3_aa: CATGGTNTGELFF
cdr3_nt: TGCGCCACGGGGGGGACGAACACCGGGGAGCTGTTTTTT
cdr3_length: 13
d_call: TRBD2
j_call: TRBJ2-2
clone_size: once
v_call: TRBV10-1

cdr3_aa: CASSLGEGHTDTQYF
cdr3_nt: TGCGCCAGCAGCTTGGGGGAGGGTCACACAGATACGCAGTATTTT
cdr3_length: 15
d_call: TRBD2
j_call: TRBJ2-3
clone_size: .
v_call: TRBV5-1

cdr3_aa: CASSARGSTTEAFF
cdr3_nt: TGTGCCAGCAGTGCCCGAGGGAGTACTACTGAAGCTTTCTTT
cdr3_length: 14
d_call: .
j_call: TRBJ1-1
clone_size: .
v_call: TRBV6-1

cdr3_aa: CATSRDAGGADTQYF
cdr3_nt: TGTGCCACCAGCAGAGATGCGGGAGGCGCAGATACGCAGTATTTT
cdr3_length: 15
d_call: TRBD2
j_call: TRBJ2-3
clone_size: .
v_call: TRBV15

cdr3_aa: CASSLNTEYFLGEQYF
cdr3_nt: TGCGCCAGCAGCTTGAATACAGAGTACTTCTTAGGGGAGCAGTACTTC
cdr3_length: 16
d_call: .
j_call: TRBJ2-7
clone_size: .
v_call: TRBV5-1

cdr3_aa: CASSVRAMNTEAFF
cdr3_nt: TGTGCCAGCAGCGTAAGGGCGATGAACACTGAAGCTTTCTTT
cdr3_length: 14
d_call: .
j_call: TRBJ1-1
clone_size: .
v_call: TRBV9

cdr3_aa: CASSLVSGMNTEAFF
cdr3_nt: TGTGCCAGCAGCTTGGTCTCGGGGATGAACACTGAAGCTTTCTTT
cdr3_length: 15
d_call: .
j_call: TRBJ1-1
clone_size: .
v_call: TRBV5-4

cdr3_aa: CASSHGLAMNLGEQFF
cdr3_nt: TGCGCCAGCAGCCACGGACTAGCGATGAACCTAGGTGAGCAGTTCTTC
cdr3_length: 16
d_call: TRBD2
j_call: TRBJ2-1
clone_size: .
v_call: TRBV4-1

cdr3_aa: CAWTLQMNGYTF
cdr3_nt: TGTGCCTGGACCCTACAGATGAATGGCTACACCTTC
cdr3_length: 12
d_call: .
j_call: TRBJ1-2
clone_size: .
v_call: TRBV30

cdr3_aa: CASSSRWPGGNGETQYF
cdr3_nt: TGCGCCAGCAGCTCAAGATGGCCCGGGGGGAATGGAGAGACCCAGTACTTC
cdr3_length: 17
d_call: TRBD2
j_call: TRBJ2-5
clone_size: .
v_call: TRBV4-1

cdr3_aa: CATRRGSVSSYEQYF
cdr3_nt: TGCGCCACGCGAAGGGGTAGCGTGAGCTCCTACGAGCAGTACTTC
cdr3_length: 15
d_call: .
j_call: TRBJ2-7
clone_size: .
v_call: TRBV5-1

cdr3_aa: CASSEGGDYNEQFF
cdr3_nt: TGTGCCAGCAGTGAAGGGGGGGATTACAATGAGCAGTTCTTC
cdr3_length: 14
d_call: .
j_call: TRBJ2-1
clone_size: .
v_call: TRBV6-4

cdr3_aa: CASSIDSDDEQYF
cdr3_nt: TGTGCCAGCTCAATAGACAGTGACGACGAGCAGTACTTC
cdr3_length: 13
d_call: .
j_call: TRBJ2-7
clone_size: .
v_call: TRBV18

cdr3_aa: CASSSRTWLSTDTQYF
cdr3_nt: TGTGCCAGCAGTTCGCGCACATGGCTCAGCACAGATACGCAGTATTTT
cdr3_length: 16
d_call: .
j_call: TRBJ2-3
clone_size: .
v_call: TRBV11-2

cdr3_aa: CATSGNRRQPQHF
cdr3_nt: TGTGCCACCAGCGGCAACAGGCGTCAGCCCCAGCATTTT
cdr3_length: 13
d_call: .
j_call: TRBJ1-5
clone_size: few
v_call: TRBV15

cdr3_aa: CASSSTSGQGGYTF
cdr3_nt: TGTGCCAGCAGTTCCACCTCGGGACAGGGTGGCTACACCTTC
cdr3_length: 14
d_call: TRBD1
j_call: TRBJ1-2
clone_size: few
v_call: TRBV27

cdr3_aa: CASSAAGFGTSVGELFF
cdr3_nt: TGTGCCAGCAGCGCTGCGGGCTTCGGGACTAGCGTCGGGGAGCTGTTTTTT
cdr3_length: 17
d_call: TRBD2
j_call: TRBJ2-2
clone_size: .
v_call: TRBV9

cdr3_aa: CASSLAGTVGEQYF
cdr3_nt: TGTGCTAGCAGCTTAGCCGGGACAGTGGGCGAGCAGTACTTC
cdr3_length: 14
d_call: TRBD1
j_call: TRBJ2-7
clone_size: once
v_call: TRBV7-7

cdr3_aa: CASSLDETQYF
cdr3_nt: TGTGCCAGCAGCTTGGACGAGACCCAGTACTTC
cdr3_length: 11
d_call: .
j_call: TRBJ2-5
clone_size: .
v_call: TRBV5-6

cdr3_aa: CASSEWHSPDTQYF
cdr3_nt: TGTGCCAGCAGTGAATGGCACAGCCCAGATACGCAGTATTTT
cdr3_length: 14
d_call: .
j_call: TRBJ2-3
clone_size: once
v_call: TRBV2

cdr3_aa: CASSPSGQNGELFF
cdr3_nt: TGTGCCAGCTCACCCTCGGGACAGAACGGGGAGCTGTTTTTT
cdr3_length: 14
d_call: TRBD1
j_call: TRBJ2-2
clone_size: once
v_call: TRBV18

cdr3_aa: CSVEDPTSRLGTQYF
cdr3_nt: TGCAGCGTTGAAGATCCGACTAGCAGGCTTGGTACGCAGTATTTT
cdr3_length: 15
d_call: TRBD2
j_call: TRBJ2-3
clone_size: .
v_call: TRBV29-1

cdr3_aa: CASSPGGNTEAFF
cdr3_nt: TGTGCCAGCTCCCCTGGGGGGAACACTGAAGCTTTCTTT
cdr3_length: 13
d_call: .
j_call: TRBJ1-1
clone_size: .
v_call: TRBV18

cdr3_aa: CASGRQGARNEKLFF
cdr3_nt: TGTGCCAGCGGTAGACAGGGGGCGCGAAATGAAAAACTGTTTTTT
cdr3_length: 15
d_call: TRBD1
j_call: TRBJ1-4
clone_size: .
v_call: TRBV7-2

cdr3_aa: CASSLDGGTEAFF
cdr3_nt: TGTGCCAGCAGCTTAGACGGAGGCACTGAAGCTTTCTTT
cdr3_length: 13
d_call: .
j_call: TRBJ1-1
clone_size: .
v_call: TRBV11-1